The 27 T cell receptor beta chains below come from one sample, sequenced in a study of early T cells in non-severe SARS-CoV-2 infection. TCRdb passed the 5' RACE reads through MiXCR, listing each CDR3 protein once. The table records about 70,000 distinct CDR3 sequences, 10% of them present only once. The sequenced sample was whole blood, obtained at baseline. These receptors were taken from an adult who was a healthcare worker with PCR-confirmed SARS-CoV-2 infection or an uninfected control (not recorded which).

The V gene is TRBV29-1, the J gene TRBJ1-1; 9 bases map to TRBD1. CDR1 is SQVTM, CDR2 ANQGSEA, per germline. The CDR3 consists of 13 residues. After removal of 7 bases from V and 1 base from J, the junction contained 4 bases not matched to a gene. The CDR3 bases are TGCAGCGCAGGACAGGGGACGAACACTGAAGCTTTCTTT. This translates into CSAGQGTNTEAFF.

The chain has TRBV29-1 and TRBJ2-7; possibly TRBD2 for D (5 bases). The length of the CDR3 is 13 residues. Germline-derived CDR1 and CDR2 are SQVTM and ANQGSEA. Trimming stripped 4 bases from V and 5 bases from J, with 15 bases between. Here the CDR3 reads CSVGVAKGDEQYF. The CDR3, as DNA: TGCAGCGTTGGAGTAGCGAAGGGTGACGAGCAGTACTTC.

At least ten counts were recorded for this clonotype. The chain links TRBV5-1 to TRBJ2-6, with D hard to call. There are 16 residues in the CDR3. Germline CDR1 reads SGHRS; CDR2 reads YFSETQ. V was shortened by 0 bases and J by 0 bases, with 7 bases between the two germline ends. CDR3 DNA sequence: TGCGCCAGCAGCTTGGATGGGTTCTCTGGGGCCAACGTCCTGACTTTC. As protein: CASSLDGFSGANVLTF.

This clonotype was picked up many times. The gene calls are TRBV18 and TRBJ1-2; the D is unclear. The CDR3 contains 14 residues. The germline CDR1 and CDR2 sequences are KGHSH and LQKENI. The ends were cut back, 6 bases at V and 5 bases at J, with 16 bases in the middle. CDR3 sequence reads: CASSDVGDRYGYTF. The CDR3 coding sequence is TGTGCCAGCTCCGACGTAGGCGACCGTTATGGCTACACCTTC.

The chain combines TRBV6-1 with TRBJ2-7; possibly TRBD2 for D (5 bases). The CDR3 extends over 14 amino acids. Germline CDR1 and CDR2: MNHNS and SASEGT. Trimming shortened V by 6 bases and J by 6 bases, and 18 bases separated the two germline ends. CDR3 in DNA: TGTGCCAGCAGCGGTTTAGGACTTGGAGGCGAGCAGTACTTC. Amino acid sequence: CASSGLGLGGEQYF.

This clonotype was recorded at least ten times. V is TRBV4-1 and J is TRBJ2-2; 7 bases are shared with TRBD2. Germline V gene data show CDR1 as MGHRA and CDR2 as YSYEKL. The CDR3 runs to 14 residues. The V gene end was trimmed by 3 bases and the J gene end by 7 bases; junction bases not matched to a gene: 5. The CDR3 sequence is CASSQRENVGELFF. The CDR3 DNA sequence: TGCGCCAGCAGCCAGCGGGAGAACGTCGGGGAGCTGTTTTTT.

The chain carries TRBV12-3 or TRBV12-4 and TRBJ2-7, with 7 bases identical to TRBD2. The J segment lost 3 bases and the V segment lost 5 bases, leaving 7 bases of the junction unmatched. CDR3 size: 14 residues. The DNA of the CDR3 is TGTGCCAGCAGTGCGGTCAGCGGGAACTACGAGCAGTACTTC. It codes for CASSAVSGNYEQYF.

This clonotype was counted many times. The CDR3 DNA follows: TGTGCCAGCAGCCCCGGACTAGCGGGACGTAGGGAGACCCAGTACTTC. This gives the protein CASSPGLAGRRETQYF. The V gene is TRBV5-6, the J gene TRBJ2-5, with 12 bases lining up with TRBD2. CDR1 is SGHDT and CDR2 is YYEEEE in the germline V gene. This CDR3 comprises 16 residues. Trimming took 4 bases from V and 5 from J; bases not matched to a gene: 9.

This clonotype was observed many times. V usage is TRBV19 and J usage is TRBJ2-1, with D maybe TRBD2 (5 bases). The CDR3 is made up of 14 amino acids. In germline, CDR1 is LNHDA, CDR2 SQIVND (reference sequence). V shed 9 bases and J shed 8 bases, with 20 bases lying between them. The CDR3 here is CAREMAGSDDEQFF. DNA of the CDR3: TGTGCCAGGGAGATGGCGGGTTCGGACGATGAGCAGTTCTTC. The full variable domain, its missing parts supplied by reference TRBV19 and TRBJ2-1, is DGGITQSPKYLFRKEGQNVTLSCEQNLNHDAMYWYRQDPGQGLRLIYYSQIVNDFQKGDIAEGYSVSREKKESFPLTVTSAQKNPTAFYLCAREMAGSDDEQFFGPGTRLTVL.

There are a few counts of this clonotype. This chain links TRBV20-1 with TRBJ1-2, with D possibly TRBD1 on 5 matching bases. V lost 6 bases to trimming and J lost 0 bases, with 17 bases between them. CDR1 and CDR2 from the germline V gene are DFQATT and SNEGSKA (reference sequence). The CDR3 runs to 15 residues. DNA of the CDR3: TGCAGTGCGCAAGGACAAGAGGGAACTAACTATGGCTACACCTTC. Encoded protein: CSAQGQEGTNYGYTF.

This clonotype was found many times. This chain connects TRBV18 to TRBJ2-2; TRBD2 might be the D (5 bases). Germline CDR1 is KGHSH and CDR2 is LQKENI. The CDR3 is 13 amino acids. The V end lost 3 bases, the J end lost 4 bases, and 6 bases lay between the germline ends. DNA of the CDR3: TGTGCCAGCTCACCGACTACCACCGGGGAGCTGTTTTTT. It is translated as CASSPTTTGELFF. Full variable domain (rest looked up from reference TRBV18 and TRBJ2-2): NAGVMQNPRHLVRRRGQEARLRCSPMKGHSHVYWYRQLPEEGLKFMVYLQKENIIDESGMPKERFSAEFPKEGPSILRIQQVVRGDSAAYFCASSPTTTGELFFGEGSRLTVL.

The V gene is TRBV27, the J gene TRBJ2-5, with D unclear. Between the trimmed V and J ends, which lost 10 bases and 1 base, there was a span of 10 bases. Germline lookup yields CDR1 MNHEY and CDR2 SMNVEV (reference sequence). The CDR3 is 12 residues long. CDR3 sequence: CATEDSQETQYF. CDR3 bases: TGTGCCACCGAGGATTCCCAAGAGACCCAGTACTTC.

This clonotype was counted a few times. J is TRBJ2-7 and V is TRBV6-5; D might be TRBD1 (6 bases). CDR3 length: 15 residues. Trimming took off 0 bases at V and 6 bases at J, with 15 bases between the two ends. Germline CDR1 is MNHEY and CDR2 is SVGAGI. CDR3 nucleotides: TGTGCCAGCAGTTACTCATGGGGGCGTATACTCGAGCAGTACTTC. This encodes CASSYSWGRILEQYF.

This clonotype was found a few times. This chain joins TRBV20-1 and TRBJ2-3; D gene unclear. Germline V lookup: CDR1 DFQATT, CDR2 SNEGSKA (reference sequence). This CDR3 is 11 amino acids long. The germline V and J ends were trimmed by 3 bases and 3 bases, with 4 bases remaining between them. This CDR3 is CSARWTDTQYF. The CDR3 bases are TGCAGTGCTAGGTGGACAGATACGCAGTATTTT.

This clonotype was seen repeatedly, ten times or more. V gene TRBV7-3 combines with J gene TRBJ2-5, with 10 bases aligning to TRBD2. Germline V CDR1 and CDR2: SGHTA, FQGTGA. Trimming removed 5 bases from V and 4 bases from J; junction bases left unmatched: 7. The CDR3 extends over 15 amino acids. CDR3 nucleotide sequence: TGTGCCAGCAGCCTAGCGGGAGTTCCATCAGAGACCCAGTACTTC. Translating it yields CASSLAGVPSETQYF.

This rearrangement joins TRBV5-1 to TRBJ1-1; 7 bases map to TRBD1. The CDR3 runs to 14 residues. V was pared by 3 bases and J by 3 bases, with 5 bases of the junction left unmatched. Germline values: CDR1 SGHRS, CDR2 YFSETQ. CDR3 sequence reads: CASSSGQRYTEAFF. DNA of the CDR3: TGCGCCAGCAGCTCGGGACAGAGATACACTGAAGCTTTCTTT.

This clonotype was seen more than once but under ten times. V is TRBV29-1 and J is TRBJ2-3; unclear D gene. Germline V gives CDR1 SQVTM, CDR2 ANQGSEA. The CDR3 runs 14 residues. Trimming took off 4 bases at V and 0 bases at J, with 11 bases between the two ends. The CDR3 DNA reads TGCAGCGTTGGGGTCAGCTCTAGCACAGATACGCAGTATTTT. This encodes CSVGVSSSTDTQYF.

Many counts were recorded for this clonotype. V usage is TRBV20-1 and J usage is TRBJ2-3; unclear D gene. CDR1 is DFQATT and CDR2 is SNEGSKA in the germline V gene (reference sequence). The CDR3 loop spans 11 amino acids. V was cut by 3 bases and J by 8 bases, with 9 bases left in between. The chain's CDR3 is CSASGDLTQYF. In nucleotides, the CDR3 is TGCAGTGCTAGCGGAGACCTTACGCAGTATTTT.

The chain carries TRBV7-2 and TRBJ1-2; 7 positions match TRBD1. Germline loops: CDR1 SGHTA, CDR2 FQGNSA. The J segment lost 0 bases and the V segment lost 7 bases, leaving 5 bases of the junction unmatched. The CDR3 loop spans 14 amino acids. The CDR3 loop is CASTSGTANYGYTF. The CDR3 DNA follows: TGTGCCAGCACCTCCGGGACAGCTAACTATGGCTACACCTTC. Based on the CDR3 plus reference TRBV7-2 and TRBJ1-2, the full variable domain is GAGVSQSPSNKVTEKGKDVELRCDPISGHTALYWYRQSLGQGLEFLIYFQGNSAPDKSGLPSDRFSAERTGGSVSTLTIQRTQQEDSAVYLCASTSGTANYGYTFGSGTRLTVV.

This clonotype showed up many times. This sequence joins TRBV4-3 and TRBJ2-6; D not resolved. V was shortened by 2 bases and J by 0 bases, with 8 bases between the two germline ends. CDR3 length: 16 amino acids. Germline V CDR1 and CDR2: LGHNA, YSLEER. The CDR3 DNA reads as TGCGCCAGCAGCCAATCGTGGGTCTCTGGGGCCAACGTCCTGACTTTC. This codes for CASSQSWVSGANVLTF.

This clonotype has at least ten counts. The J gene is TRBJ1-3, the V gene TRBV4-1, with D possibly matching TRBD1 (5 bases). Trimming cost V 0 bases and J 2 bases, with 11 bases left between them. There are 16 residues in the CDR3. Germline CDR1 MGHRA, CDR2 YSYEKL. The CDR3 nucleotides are TGCGCCAGCAGCCAAGATCTGGGAGGGGCTGGAAACACCATATATTTT. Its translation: CASSQDLGGAGNTIYF.

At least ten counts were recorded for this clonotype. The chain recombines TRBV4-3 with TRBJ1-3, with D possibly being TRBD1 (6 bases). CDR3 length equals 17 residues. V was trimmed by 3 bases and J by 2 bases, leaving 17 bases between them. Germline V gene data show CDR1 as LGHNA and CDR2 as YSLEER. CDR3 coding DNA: TGCGCCAGCAGCCACACAGGGTCACCTATCGCTGGAAACACCATATATTTT. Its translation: CASSHTGSPIAGNTIYF.

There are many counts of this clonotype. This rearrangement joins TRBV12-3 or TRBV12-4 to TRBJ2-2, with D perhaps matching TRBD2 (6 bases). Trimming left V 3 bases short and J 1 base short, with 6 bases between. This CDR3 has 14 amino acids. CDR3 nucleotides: TGTGCCAGCAGTTTGACTAGGAACACCGGGGAGCTGTTTTTT. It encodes CASSLTRNTGELFF.

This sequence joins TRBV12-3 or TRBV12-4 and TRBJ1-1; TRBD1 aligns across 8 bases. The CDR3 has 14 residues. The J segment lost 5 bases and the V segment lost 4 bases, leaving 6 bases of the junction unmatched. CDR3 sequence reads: CASSSAGGWTEAFF. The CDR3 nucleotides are TGTGCCAGCAGTTCAGCAGGGGGCTGGACTGAAGCTTTCTTT.

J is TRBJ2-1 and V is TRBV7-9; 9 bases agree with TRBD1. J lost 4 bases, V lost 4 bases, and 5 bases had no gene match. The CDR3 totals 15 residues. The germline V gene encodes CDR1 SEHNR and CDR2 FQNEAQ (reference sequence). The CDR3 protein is CASSSTGGEYNEQFF. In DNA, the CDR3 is TGTGCCAGCAGCTCCACAGGGGGCGAATACAATGAGCAGTTCTTC.

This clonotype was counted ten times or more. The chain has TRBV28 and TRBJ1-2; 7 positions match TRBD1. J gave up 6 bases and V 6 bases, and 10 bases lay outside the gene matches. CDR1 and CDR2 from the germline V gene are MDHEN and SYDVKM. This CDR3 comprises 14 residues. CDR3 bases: TGTGCCAGCAGCGGGGACAGTCGTAGCCATGGCTACACCTTC. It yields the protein CASSGDSRSHGYTF.

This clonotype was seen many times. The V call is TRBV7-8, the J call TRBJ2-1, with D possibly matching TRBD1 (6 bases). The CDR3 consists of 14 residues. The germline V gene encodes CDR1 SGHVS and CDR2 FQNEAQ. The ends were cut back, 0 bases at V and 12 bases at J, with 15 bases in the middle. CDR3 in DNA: TGTGCCAGCAGCTTAGCGGACAGTTGGGAGCCGCAGTTCTTC. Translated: CASSLADSWEPQFF.